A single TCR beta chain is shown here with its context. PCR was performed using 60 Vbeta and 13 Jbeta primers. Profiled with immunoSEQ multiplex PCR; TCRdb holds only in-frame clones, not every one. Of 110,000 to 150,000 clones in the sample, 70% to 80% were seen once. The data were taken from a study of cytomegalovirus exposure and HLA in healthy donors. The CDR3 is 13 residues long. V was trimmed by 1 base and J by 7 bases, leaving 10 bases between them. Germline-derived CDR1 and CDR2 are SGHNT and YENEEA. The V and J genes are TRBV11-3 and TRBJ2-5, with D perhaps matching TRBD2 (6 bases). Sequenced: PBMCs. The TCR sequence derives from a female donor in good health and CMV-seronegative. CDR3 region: CASSLGRGGTQYF. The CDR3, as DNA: TGTGCCAGCAGCTTAGGGCGGGGAGGGACCCAGTACTTC.